These 6 T cell receptor beta chains were all obtained from the same sample, sequenced in a study of T cell responses to AZD1222 COVID-19 vaccine. TCRdb's copy holds only in-frame clones and misses some; the assay was immunoSEQ multiplex PCR. In the table there are roughly 140,000 clones, approximately 90% of which are singletons. This specimen was peripheral blood, taken 28 days after the second AZD1222 dose. These receptor sequences come from an adult who received the AZD1222 COVID-19 vaccine.

The CDR3 loop is CASMGSLAAPHGAKNIQYF. The CDR3 coding sequence is TGTGCCAGTATGGGAAGTCTAGCGGCTCCTCATGGGGCCAAAAACATTCAGTACTTC. The chain is built from TRBV19 and TRBJ2-4; 7 nucleotides match TRBD2. Germline loops: CDR1 LNHDA, CDR2 SQIVND (reference sequence). Losses at the gene ends were 7 bases for V and 1 base for J; bases not matched to a gene: 19. The CDR3 consists of 19 residues.

The chain couples TRBV7-9 to TRBJ2-1, with D possibly being TRBD2 (5 bases). Germline-derived CDR1 and CDR2 are SEHNR and FQNEAQ (reference sequence). This CDR3 has 13 amino acids. V was cut by 1 base and J by 10 bases, with 11 bases left in between. The CDR3 DNA follows: TGTGCCAGCAGCTTAGTGGACGGGAAGGAGCAGTTCTTC. This codes for CASSLVDGKEQFF.

This chain links TRBV3-1 (or the pseudogene TRBV3-2) with TRBJ1-3; no clear D. Germline V lookup: CDR1 LGHDT, CDR2 YNNKEL (reference sequence). The CDR3 is 14 residues long. The V end was cut by 3 bases, the J end by 0 bases, with 6 bases between. The DNA for the CDR3 is TGTGCCAGCAGCCATACAGCCTCTGGAAACACCATATATTTT. Translated: CASSHTASGNTIYF.

The J gene is TRBJ2-3, the V gene TRBV6-5; 7 bases are a match to TRBD2. With V trimmed by 2 bases and J by 3 bases, 2 bases remained unmatched. CDR1 and CDR2 (germline): MNHEY, SVGAGI. CDR3 length equals 14 residues. CDR3: CASSYGGLTDTQYF. CDR3 sequence (DNA): TGTGCCAGCAGTTACGGGGGACTAACAGATACGCAGTATTTT.

The rearrangement joins TRBV5-6 to TRBJ1-4; D is ambiguous. This CDR3 comprises 15 residues. Per germline, CDR1 SGHDT and CDR2 YYEEEE. Trimming left V 3 bases short and J 3 bases short, with 12 bases between. In DNA, the CDR3 is TGTGCCAGCAGCTCGAGGGTCCAGGCTAATGAAAAACTGTTTTTT. It yields the protein CASSSRVQANEKLFF.

The rearrangement joins TRBV13 to TRBJ1-4, with D uncertain. Germline V gene data show CDR1 as PRHDT and CDR2 as FYEKMQ (reference sequence). Trimming took 0 bases from V and 0 from J, leaving 5 bases between them. This CDR3 has 15 residues. The CDR3 is CASSLGQATNEKLFF. Written as DNA, the CDR3 is TGTGCCAGCAGCTTAGGGCAAGCAACTAATGAAAAACTGTTTTTT.